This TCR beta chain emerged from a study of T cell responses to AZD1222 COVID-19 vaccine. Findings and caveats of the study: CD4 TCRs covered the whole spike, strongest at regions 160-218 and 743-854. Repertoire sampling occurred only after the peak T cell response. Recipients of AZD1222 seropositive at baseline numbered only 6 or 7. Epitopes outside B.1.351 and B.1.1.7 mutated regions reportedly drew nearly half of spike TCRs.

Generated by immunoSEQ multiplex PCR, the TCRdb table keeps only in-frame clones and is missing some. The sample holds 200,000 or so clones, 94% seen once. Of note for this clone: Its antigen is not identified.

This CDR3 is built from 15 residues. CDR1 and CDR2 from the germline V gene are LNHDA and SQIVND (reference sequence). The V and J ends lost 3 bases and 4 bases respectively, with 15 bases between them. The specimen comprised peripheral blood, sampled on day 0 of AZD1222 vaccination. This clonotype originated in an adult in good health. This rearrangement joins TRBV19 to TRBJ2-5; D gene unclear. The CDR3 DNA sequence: TGTGCCAGTAGTATTGATCCGGCCCTCCCAGAGACCCAGTACTTC. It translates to CASSIDPALPETQYF.